The 20 T cell receptor beta chains listed next were all sequenced from one sample in a study of identical twins. TCRdb used MiXCR to reprocess the 5' RACE reads, holding one entry per CDR3 protein. Of about 210,000 distinct CDR3 sequences in the sample, around 9.6% were seen once. The source material was memory (CD45RO+) T cells sorted from blood. These receptors came from a woman between 18 and 30 years old in good health.

The chain is built from TRBV27 and TRBJ2-5; possibly TRBD1 or TRBD2 for D (5 bases each). Germline CDR1 MNHEY, CDR2 SMNVEV (reference sequence). This CDR3 is 14 amino acids long. V dropped 3 bases and J dropped 4 bases, with 12 bases sitting between them. As DNA, the CDR3 is TGTGCCAGCAGTTTCGATTGGGGGACAGAGACCCAGTACTTC. The encoded protein is CASSFDWGTETQYF.

The genes are TRBV30 and TRBJ1-5; a possible D gene is TRBD1 (5 bases). Trimming removed 2 bases at V and 11 bases at J, with 13 bases between. Germline V CDR1 and CDR2: GTSNPN, SVGIG (reference sequence). This CDR3 contains 12 residues. Here the CDR3 reads CAWSFRGGAQHF. The CDR3 region has the DNA TGTGCCTGGAGTTTTCGGGGGGGAGCCCAGCATTTT. The full variable domain, in which reference TRBV30 and TRBJ1-5 provide the parts outside the CDR3, is SQTIHQWPATLVQPVGSPLSLECTVEGTSNPNLYWYRQAAGRGLQLLFYSVGIGQISSEVPQNLSASRPQDRQFILSSKKLLLSDSGFYLCAWSFRGGAQHFGDGTRLSIL.

This clonotype was counted a few times. The chain joins TRBV20-1 to TRBJ2-5; D ambiguous. The CDR3 loop spans 13 amino acids. Germline CDR1 DFQATT, CDR2 SNEGSKA (reference sequence). Trimming pared 1 base from V and 5 bases from J, leaving 11 bases between. The CDR3 loop is CSARGEAVETQYF. In DNA, the CDR3 is TGCAGTGCTAGAGGCGAGGCGGTGGAGACCCAGTACTTC.

This chain uses TRBV6-1 with TRBJ2-1; weak D call: TRBD1 (5 bases). The V end was cut by 8 bases, the J end by 2 bases, with 16 bases between. The CDR3 contains 15 residues. Per the germline V gene, CDR1 is MNHNS and CDR2 is SASEGT. The CDR3 coding sequence is TGTGCCAGCGAAAGGGGCAGAAATACCTACAATGAGCAGTTCTTC. It codes for CASERGRNTYNEQFF.

This clonotype came up many times. V and J are TRBV10-1 and TRBJ2-1, with 9 positions matching TRBD2. The germline CDR1 and CDR2 sequences are WNHNN and SYGVQD (reference sequence). After removal of 0 bases from V and 7 bases from J, the junction contained 10 bases not matched to a gene. There are 17 residues in the CDR3. The CDR3 DNA reads TGCGCCAGCAGTGAGTCGAGTAGTAGCGGGAGACTGAATGAGCAGTTCTTC. Translating gives CASSESSSSGRLNEQFF.

The chain employs TRBV7-8 and TRBJ2-4; D remains ambiguous. Looked up from germline, CDR1 is SGHVS and CDR2 is FQNEAQ. CDR3 length: 14 amino acids. The V gene lost 3 bases and the J gene lost 6 bases, with 12 bases spanning the gap. DNA for the CDR3: TGTGCCAGCAGCTTGTCCGCCACCAGAAACATTCAGTACTTC. It encodes CASSLSATRNIQYF.

This clonotype was seen only a few times. The chain links TRBV12-3 or TRBV12-4 to TRBJ1-1; 8 positions agree with TRBD1. The CDR3 consists of 17 residues. The junction had 17 bases not matched to a gene; V was cut back by 2 bases and J by 9 bases. CDR3 loop: CASSLFSAGGAGGKAFF. In DNA form, the CDR3 reads TGTGCCAGCAGTTTATTCTCCGCAGGGGGCGCGGGTGGCAAAGCTTTCTTT.

In its sample, this clonotype was seen many times. The genes are TRBV5-1 and TRBJ2-3; the match to TRBD1 covers 8 bases. The CDR3 runs to 15 residues. After removal of 4 bases from V and 0 bases from J, the junction contained 4 bases not matched to a gene. In germline, CDR1 is SGHRS, CDR2 YFSETQ. DNA of the CDR3: TGCGCCAGCAGCACGGACAGGGTGAGCACAGATACGCAGTATTTT. Protein sequence: CASSTDRVSTDTQYF.

This clonotype was seen only a few times. This chain links TRBV20-1 with TRBJ2-7, with 7 bases aligning to TRBD1. The V gene end was trimmed by 5 bases and the J gene end by 5 bases; junction bases not matched to a gene: 9. This CDR3 is built from 13 residues. The germline CDR1 and CDR2 sequences are DFQATT and SNEGSKA (reference sequence). CDR3 coding DNA: TGCAGTGCTGGGCGGACAGGAATGGACGAGCAGTACTTC. Translating it yields CSAGRTGMDEQYF.

This clonotype has more than one count but fewer than ten. This chain connects TRBV4-2 to TRBJ1-1, with D perhaps TRBD1 (6 bases). This CDR3 contains 16 residues. V lost 1 base, J lost 0 bases, and 12 bases lay in between. In germline, CDR1 is LGHNA, CDR2 YNFKEQ. CDR3 nucleotides: TGTGCCAGCAGCCAAGTCACAGGGAGTATGAACACTGAAGCTTTCTTT. The encoded protein is CASSQVTGSMNTEAFF.

This clonotype occurred many times. The CDR3 is CSARAGNQPQHF. The CDR3 nucleotides read TGCAGTGCTAGAGCGGGAAATCAGCCCCAGCATTTT. V and J are TRBV20-1 and TRBJ1-5; D is ambiguous. Deletions cut 1 base from V and 4 bases from J, with 5 bases between. CDR1 and CDR2 from the germline V gene are DFQATT and SNEGSKA (reference sequence). The CDR3 is made up of 12 amino acids.

This clonotype was found a few times. Written as DNA, the CDR3 is TGTGCCAGCAGCCCCCCGGGCCTCATGAACACTGAAGCTTTCTTT. Residues: CASSPPGLMNTEAFF. The V call is TRBV3-1, the J call TRBJ1-1, with D unclear. The CDR3 runs to 15 residues. V was shortened by 4 bases and J by 0 bases, with 12 bases between the two germline ends. The V gene's germline CDR1 is LGHDT and CDR2 YNNKEL (reference sequence).

The CDR3 coding sequence is TGCGCCAGCAGCGACGAGGGCACAGATACGCAGTATTTT. Protein: CASSDEGTDTQYF. V and J are TRBV5-1 and TRBJ2-3; D not certain. This CDR3 spans 13 amino acids. Germline V CDR1 and CDR2: SGHRS, YFSETQ. The V gene lost 4 bases and the J gene lost 1 base, with 7 bases spanning the gap.

This clonotype was counted a few times. The chain combines TRBV6-5 with TRBJ2-7; 7 nucleotides match TRBD1. This CDR3 contains 13 residues. Germline lookup yields CDR1 MNHEY and CDR2 SVGAGI. Unmatched junction bases numbered 7, after V lost 4 bases and J lost 7 bases. CDR3 sequence reads: CASSSNRGGEQYF. The CDR3 DNA sequence: TGTGCCAGCAGTTCCAACAGGGGTGGGGAGCAGTACTTC.

This clonotype appeared many times. For the CDR3, the DNA is TGTGCCACCAGCAGAGCACAGGGGAACACTGAAGCTTTCTTT. Residues: CATSRAQGNTEAFF. The chain links TRBV15 to TRBJ1-1, with D perhaps matching TRBD1 (6 bases). The CDR3 length is 14 residues. Trimming pared 1 base from V and 1 base from J, leaving 7 bases between. Germline CDR1 and CDR2: LNHNV and YYDKDF (reference sequence).

CDR3 sequence reads: CASSLSAGGRGDTQYF. DNA for the CDR3: TGTGCCAGCAGTTTGAGCGCCGGCGGGAGAGGAGATACGCAGTATTTT. This chain links TRBV12-3 or TRBV12-4 with TRBJ2-3; the match to TRBD2 covers 7 bases. The CDR3 extends over 16 amino acids. V shed 3 bases and J 5 bases; nucleotides not matched to a gene: 11.

The V call is TRBV1, the J call TRBJ2-3. TRBV1 is termed a pseudogene. The CDR3 spans 12 residues. For the CDR3, the DNA is TGCGCCAGCAGCCAAGACACAGCTACGCAGTATTTT. Its translation: CASSQDTATQYF.

The CDR3 loop is CASSLRGSGSNEQFF. Here the CDR3 DNA reads TGTGCCAGCAGCTTACGCGGGAGTGGAAGCAATGAGCAGTTCTTC. V usage is TRBV7-2 and J usage is TRBJ2-1, with 7 bases lining up with TRBD2. The CDR3 is 15 amino acids. The V and J ends lost 2 bases and 6 bases, in that order; junction bases with no gene match: 7. CDR1 and CDR2 from the germline V gene are SGHTA and FQGNSA.

The table lists this clonotype with many counts. The rearrangement uses TRBV20-1 and TRBJ2-3; 11 positions agree with TRBD2. V lost 5 bases to trimming and J lost 6 bases; unmatched junction nucleotides: 10. The CDR3 covers 15 residues. Germline values: CDR1 DFQATT, CDR2 SNEGSKA (reference sequence). CDR3 coding DNA: TGCAGTGCTGTCTTTAGCGGGGGGGCCGCTGATACGCAGTATTTT. It is translated as CSAVFSGGAADTQYF.

This clonotype has just a few counts. The chain uses TRBV11-3 and TRBJ2-1; 9 bases map to TRBD2. There are 15 residues in the CDR3. Germline V lookup: CDR1 SGHNT, CDR2 YENEEA. With V trimmed by 4 bases and J by 5 bases, 6 bases remained unmatched. The CDR3 sequence is CASSWERGAHNEQFF. CDR3 DNA: TGTGCCAGCAGCTGGGAGCGGGGGGCTCACAATGAGCAGTTCTTC.